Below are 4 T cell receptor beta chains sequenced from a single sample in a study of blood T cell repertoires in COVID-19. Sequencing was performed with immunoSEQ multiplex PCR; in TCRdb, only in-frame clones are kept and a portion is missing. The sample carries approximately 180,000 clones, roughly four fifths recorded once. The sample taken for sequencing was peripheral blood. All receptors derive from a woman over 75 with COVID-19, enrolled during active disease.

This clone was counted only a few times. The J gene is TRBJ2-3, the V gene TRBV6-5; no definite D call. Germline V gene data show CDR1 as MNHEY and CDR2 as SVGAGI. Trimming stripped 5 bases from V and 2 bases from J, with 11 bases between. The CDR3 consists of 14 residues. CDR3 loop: CASSRRSLTDTQYF. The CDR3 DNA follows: TGTGCCAGCAGTCGCCGATCACTCACAGATACGCAGTATTTT.

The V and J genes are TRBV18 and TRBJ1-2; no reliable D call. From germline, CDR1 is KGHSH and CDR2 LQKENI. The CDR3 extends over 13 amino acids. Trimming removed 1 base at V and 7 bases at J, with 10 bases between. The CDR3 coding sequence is TGTGCCAGCTCACCACAGCATCTTGTTGGCTACACCTTC. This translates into CASSPQHLVGYTF.

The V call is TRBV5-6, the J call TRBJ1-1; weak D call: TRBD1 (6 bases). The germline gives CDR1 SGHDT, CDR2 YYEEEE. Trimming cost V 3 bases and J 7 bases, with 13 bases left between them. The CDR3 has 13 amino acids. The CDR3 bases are TGTGCCAGCAGCTCTACAGGGATACTTGAAGCTTTCTTT. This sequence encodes CASSSTGILEAFF. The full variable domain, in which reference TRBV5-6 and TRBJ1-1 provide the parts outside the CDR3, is DAGVTQSPTHLIKTRGQQVTLRCSPKSGHDTVSWYQQALGQGPQFIFQYYEEEERQRGNFPDRFSGHQFPNYSSELNVNALLLGDSALYLCASSSTGILEAFFGQGTRLTVV.

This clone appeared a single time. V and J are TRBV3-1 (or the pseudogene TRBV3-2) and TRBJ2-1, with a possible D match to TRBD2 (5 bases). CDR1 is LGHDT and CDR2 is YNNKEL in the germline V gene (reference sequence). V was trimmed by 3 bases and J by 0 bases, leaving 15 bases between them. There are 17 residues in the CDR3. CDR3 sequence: CASSHYGGLSSYNEQFF. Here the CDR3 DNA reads TGTGCCAGCAGCCATTATGGAGGCCTTAGCTCCTACAATGAGCAGTTCTTC.